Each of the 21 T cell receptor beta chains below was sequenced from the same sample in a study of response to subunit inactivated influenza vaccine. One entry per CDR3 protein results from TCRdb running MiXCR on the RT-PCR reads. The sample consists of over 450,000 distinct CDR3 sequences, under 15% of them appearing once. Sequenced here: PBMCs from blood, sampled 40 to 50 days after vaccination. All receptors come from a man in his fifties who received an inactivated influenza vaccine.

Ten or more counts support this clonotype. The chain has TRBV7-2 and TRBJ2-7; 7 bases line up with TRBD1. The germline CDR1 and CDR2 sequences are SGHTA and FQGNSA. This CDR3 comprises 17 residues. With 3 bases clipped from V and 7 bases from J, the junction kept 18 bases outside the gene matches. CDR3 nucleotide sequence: TGTGCCAGCAGCTTGGGACAGCCAGTGTGGTCTTACGGGGAGCAGTACTTC. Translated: CASSLGQPVWSYGEQYF.

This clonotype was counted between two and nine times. The CDR3: CASSEPAGNHYEQYF. The CDR3 nucleotides read TGTGCCAGCAGTGAACCCGCTGGCAATCACTACGAGCAGTACTTC. V gene TRBV6-1 combines with J gene TRBJ2-7; D is unresolved. V was trimmed by 2 bases and J by 3 bases, leaving 14 bases between them. Germline assignment: CDR1 MNHNS and CDR2 SASEGT. The CDR3 is 15 residues long.

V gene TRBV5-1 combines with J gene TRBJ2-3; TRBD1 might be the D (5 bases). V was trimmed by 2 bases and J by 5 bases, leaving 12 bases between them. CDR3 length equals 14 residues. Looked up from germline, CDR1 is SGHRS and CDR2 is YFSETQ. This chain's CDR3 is CASSLTYDRDTQYF. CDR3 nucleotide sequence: TGCGCCAGCAGCTTAACCTATGACAGAGATACGCAGTATTTT. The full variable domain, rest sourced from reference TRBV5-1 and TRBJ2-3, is KAGVTQTPRYLIKTRGQQVTLSCSPISGHRSVSWYQQTPGQGLQFLFEYFSETQRNKGNFPGRFSGRQFSNSRSEMNVSTLELGDSALYLCASSLTYDRDTQYFGPGTRLTVL.

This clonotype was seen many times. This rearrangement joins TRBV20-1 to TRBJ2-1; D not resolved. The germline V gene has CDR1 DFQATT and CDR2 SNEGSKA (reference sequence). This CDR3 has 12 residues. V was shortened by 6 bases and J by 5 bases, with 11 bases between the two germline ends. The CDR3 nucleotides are TGCAGTGCCCCCGGGCCCCACAATGAGCAGTTCTTC. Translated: CSAPGPHNEQFF.

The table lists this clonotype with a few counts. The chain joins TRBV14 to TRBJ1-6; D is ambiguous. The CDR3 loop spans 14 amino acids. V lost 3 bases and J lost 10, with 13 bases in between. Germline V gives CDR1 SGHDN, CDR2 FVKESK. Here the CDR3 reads CASSHRTPGSPLHF. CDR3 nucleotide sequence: TGTGCCAGCAGCCATAGGACCCCTGGGTCACCCCTCCACTTT.

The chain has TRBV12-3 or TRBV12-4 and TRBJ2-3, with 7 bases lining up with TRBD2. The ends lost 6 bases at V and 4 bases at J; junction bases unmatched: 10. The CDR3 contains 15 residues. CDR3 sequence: CASSHPSRGADTQYF. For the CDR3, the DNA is TGTGCCAGCAGCCACCCTAGTCGGGGGGCAGATACGCAGTATTTT.

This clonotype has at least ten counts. The CDR3 is CASSSGQGGQPQHF. The CDR3 coding sequence is TGTGCCAGCAGCTCGGGGCAGGGGGGTCAGCCCCAGCATTTT. The genes are TRBV7-2 and TRBJ1-5, with 7 bases aligning to TRBD1. Germline V gene lookup returns CDR1 SGHTA and CDR2 FQGNSA. V was pared by 4 bases and J by 6 bases, with 6 bases of the junction left unmatched. The CDR3 totals 14 residues.

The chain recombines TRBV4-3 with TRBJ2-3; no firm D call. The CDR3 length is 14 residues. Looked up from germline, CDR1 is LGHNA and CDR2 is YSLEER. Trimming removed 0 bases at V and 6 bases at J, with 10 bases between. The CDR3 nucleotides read TGCGCCAGCAGCCAAGAAGAGAGACGGGATACGCAGTATTTT. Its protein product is CASSQEERRDTQYF.

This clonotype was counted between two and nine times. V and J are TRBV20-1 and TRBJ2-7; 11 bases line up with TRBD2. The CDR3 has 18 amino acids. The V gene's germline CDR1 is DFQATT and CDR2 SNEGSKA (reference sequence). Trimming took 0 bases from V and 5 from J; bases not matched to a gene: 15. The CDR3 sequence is CSARDLVAGGTIVNEQYF. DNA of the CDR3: TGCAGTGCTAGAGATTTAGTAGCGGGAGGGACAATTGTCAACGAGCAGTACTTC.

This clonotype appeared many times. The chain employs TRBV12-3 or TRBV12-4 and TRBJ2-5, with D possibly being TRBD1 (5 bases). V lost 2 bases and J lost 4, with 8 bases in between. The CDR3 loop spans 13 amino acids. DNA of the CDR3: TGTGCCAGCAGTTTATCTCAGGGAGAGACCCAGTACTTC. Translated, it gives CASSLSQGETQYF.

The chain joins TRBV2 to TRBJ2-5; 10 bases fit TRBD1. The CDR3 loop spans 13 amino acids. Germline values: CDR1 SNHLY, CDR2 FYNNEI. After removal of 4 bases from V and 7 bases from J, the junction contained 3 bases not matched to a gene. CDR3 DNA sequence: TGTGCCAGCAGTGCAGGACAGGGGGTGACCCAGTACTTC. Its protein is CASSAGQGVTQYF.

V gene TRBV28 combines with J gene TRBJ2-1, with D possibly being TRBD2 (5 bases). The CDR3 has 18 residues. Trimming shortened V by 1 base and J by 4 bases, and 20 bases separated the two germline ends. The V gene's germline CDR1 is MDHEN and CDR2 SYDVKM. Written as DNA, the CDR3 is TGTGCCAGCAGTTTATCTGCAAGCCTTCTGGGCGGGTACAATGAGCAGTTCTTC. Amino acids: CASSLSASLLGGYNEQFF.

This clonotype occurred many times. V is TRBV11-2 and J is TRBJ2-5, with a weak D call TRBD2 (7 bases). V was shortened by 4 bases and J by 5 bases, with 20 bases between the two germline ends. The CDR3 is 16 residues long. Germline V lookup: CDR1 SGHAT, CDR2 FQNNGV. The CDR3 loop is CASSSLRGPRRETQYF. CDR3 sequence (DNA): TGTGCCAGCAGCTCCCTGCGGGGGCCACGGCGGGAGACCCAGTACTTC. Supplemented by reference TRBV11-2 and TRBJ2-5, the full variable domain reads EAGVAQSPRYKIIEKRQSVAFWCNPISGHATLYWYQQILGQGPKLLIQFQNNGVVDDSQLPKDRFSAERLKGVDSTLKIQPAKLEDSAVYLCASSSLRGPRRETQYFGPGTRLLVL.

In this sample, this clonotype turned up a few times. The CDR3 spells CASSYPDGITTSGSSSYNEQFF. The DNA for the CDR3 is TGTGCCAGCAGTTATCCGGACGGGATTACGACTAGCGGGAGTAGCTCCTACAATGAGCAGTTCTTC. The rearrangement links TRBV6-2 or TRBV6-3 to TRBJ2-1; 12 nucleotides match TRBD2. The V segment lost 3 bases and the J segment 0 bases; nucleotides outside the gene matches: 18. Germline V gives CDR1 MNHEY, CDR2 SVGEGT. This CDR3 has 22 residues.

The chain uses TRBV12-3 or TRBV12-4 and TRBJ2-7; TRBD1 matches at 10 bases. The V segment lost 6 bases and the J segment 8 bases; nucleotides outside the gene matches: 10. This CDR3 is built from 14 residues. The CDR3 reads CASSQADRGGQQYF. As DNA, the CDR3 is TGTGCCAGCAGCCAAGCGGACAGGGGGGGACAGCAGTACTTC.

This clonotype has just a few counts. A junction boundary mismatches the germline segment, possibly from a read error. CDR3: CASSFLGRGAYTEQFF. The CDR3 coding sequence is TGTGCCAGCAGCTTCCTAGGGAGGGGAGCTTACACTGAGCAGTTCTTC. This chain links TRBV7-9 with TRBJ2-1, with TRBD2 identical over 7 bases. CDR1 and CDR2 (germline): SEHNR, FQNEAQ (reference sequence). The CDR3 spans 16 residues.

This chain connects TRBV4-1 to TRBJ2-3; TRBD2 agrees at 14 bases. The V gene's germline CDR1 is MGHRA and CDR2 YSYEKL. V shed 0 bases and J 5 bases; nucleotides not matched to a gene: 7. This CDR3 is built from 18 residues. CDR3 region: CASSQDQTSGGAVDTQYF. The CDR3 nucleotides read TGCGCCAGCAGCCAAGATCAGACTAGCGGGGGGGCGGTAGATACGCAGTATTTT.

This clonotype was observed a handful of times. The CDR3 DNA sequence: TGTGCCAGCAGCGTATCCTCGGTAAGCTACGAGCAGTACTTC. This codes for CASSVSSVSYEQYF. The rearrangement links TRBV3-1 to TRBJ2-7; D ambiguous. The length of the CDR3 is 14 residues. Trimming took off 5 bases at V and 3 bases at J, with 14 bases between the two ends. The germline CDR1 and CDR2 sequences are LGHDT and YNNKEL (reference sequence).

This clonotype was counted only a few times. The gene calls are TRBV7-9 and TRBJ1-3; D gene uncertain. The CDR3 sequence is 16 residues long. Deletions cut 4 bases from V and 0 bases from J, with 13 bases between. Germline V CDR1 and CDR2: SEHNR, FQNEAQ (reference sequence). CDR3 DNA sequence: TGTGCCAGCAGCTCCCTAGGAGAAAGCTCTGGAAACACCATATATTTT. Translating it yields CASSSLGESSGNTIYF.

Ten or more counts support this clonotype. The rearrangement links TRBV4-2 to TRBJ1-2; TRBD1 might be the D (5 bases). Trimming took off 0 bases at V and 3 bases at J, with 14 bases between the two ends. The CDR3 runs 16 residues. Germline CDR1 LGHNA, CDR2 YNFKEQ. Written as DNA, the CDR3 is TGTGCCAGCAGCCAAGATTTCACCGGGGGTGACTATGGCTACACCTTC. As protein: CASSQDFTGGDYGYTF.

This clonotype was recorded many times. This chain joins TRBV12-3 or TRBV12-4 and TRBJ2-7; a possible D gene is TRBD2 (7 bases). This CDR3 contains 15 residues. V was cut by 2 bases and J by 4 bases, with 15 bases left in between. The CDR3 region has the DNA TGTGCCAGCAGTTTAAACCCCGGGGGGCCATACGAGCAGTACTTC. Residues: CASSLNPGGPYEQYF.